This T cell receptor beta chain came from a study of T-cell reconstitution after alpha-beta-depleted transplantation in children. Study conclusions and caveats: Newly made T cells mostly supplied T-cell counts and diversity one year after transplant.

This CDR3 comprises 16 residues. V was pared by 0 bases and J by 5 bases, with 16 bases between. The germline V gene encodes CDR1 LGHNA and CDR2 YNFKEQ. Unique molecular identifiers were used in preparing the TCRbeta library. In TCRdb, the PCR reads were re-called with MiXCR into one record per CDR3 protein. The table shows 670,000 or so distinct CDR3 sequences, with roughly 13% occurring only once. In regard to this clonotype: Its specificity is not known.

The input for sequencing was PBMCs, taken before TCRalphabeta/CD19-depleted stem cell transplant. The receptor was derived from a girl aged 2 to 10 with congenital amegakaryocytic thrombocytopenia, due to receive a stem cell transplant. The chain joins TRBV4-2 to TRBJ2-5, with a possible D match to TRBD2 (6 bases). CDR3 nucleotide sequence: TGTGCCAGCAGCCAAGATAGACCGGGGGTCGCGGAGACCCAGTACTTC. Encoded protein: CASSQDRPGVAETQYF.